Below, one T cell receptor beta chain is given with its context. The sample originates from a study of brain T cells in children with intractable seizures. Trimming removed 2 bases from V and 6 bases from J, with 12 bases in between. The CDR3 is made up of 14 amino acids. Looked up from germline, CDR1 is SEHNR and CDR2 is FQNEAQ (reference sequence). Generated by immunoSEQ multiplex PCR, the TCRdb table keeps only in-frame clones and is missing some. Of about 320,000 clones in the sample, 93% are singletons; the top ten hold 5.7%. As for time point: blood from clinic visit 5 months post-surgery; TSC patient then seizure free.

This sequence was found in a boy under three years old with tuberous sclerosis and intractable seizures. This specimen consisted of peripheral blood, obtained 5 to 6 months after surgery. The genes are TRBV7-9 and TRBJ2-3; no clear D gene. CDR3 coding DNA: TGTGCCAGCAGCTTATCGGTTAATAGGGATACGCAGTATTTT. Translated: CASSLSVNRDTQYF.